This passage covers 10 T cell receptor beta chains from one sample sequenced in a study of blood T cell repertoires in COVID-19. Produced via immunoSEQ multiplex PCR; TCRdb's table is partial and in-frame only. The table lists about 58,000 clones, 85% to 90% of them singletons. Sequencing was performed on peripheral blood. The source of these receptors is a human donor with active COVID-19. The donor label of this sample is uncertain.

The chain recombines TRBV29-1 with TRBJ1-1; 9 bases line up with TRBD1. Germline values: CDR1 SQVTM, CDR2 ANQGSEA. The CDR3 runs 14 residues. J lost 1 base, V lost 4 bases, and 4 bases had no gene match. CDR3 coding DNA: TGCAGCGTTGGGACAGGGGACGGGAACACTGAAGCTTTCTTT. This codes for CSVGTGDGNTEAFF.

The V gene is TRBV18, the J gene TRBJ1-3; no clear D. The CDR3 spans 15 residues. Trimming took off 2 bases at V and 0 bases at J, with 8 bases between the two ends. From germline, CDR1 is KGHSH and CDR2 LQKENI. CDR3 sequence (DNA): TGTGCCAGCTCACCATCAGTCACCTCTGGAAACACCATATATTTT. As protein: CASSPSVTSGNTIYF.

This chain uses TRBV2 with TRBJ2-2; D uncertain. Germline CDR1 is SNHLY and CDR2 is FYNNEI. This CDR3 has 15 residues. Between the trimmed V and J ends, which lost 7 bases and 4 bases, there was a span of 16 bases. The CDR3 sequence is CASNSGSGTTGELFF. CDR3 bases: TGTGCCAGCAATTCTGGCTCTGGTACCACCGGGGAGCTGTTTTTT.

J is TRBJ1-1 and V is TRBV7-6; unclear D gene. V was shortened by 2 bases and J by 0 bases, with 10 bases between the two germline ends. This CDR3 has 15 residues. Germline V gene lookup returns CDR1 SGHVS and CDR2 FNYEAQ. This CDR3 is CASSLIPGLNTEAFF. The CDR3, as DNA: TGTGCCAGCAGCTTAATCCCAGGATTGAACACTGAAGCTTTCTTT.

The genes are TRBV24-1 and TRBJ2-1; 7 bases fit TRBD2. CDR1 and CDR2 from the germline V gene are KGHDR and SFDVKD. The CDR3 totals 16 residues. The trim removed 4 bases at V and 4 bases at J, leaving 9 bases unmatched. The CDR3 DNA reads TGTGCCACCAGTGACGCTCTAGCGGCAGTGTACAATGAGCAGTTCTTC. This gives the protein CATSDALAAVYNEQFF.

The chain is built from TRBV7-2 and TRBJ2-7; TRBD2 agrees at 7 bases. Germline values: CDR1 SGHTA, CDR2 FQGNSA. This CDR3 region has 13 residues. J lost 9 bases, V lost 4 bases, and 9 bases had no gene match. The CDR3 DNA sequence: TGTGCCAGCAGCTCCATTGGGGGGGTAGGGCAGTACTTC. As protein: CASSSIGGVGQYF.

The chain uses TRBV7-2 and TRBJ1-2, with TRBD1 matching over 9 bases. The CDR3 runs to 13 residues. Trimming removed 5 bases from V and 12 bases from J; junction bases left unmatched: 10. Germline V CDR1 and CDR2: SGHTA, FQGNSA. The CDR3 is CASSEGQGLRHTF. The CDR3 DNA follows: TGTGCCAGCAGCGAGGGACAGGGCCTCCGTCACACCTTC.

The chain carries TRBV3-1 (or the pseudogene TRBV3-2) and TRBJ2-7; perhaps TRBD2 as D (5 bases). The CDR3 loop spans 15 amino acids. The germline CDR1 and CDR2 sequences are LGHDT and YNNKEL (reference sequence). Trimming took 0 bases from V and 1 from J, leaving 10 bases between them. The CDR3 DNA follows: TGTGCCAGCAGCCAAGAGAGCGGCCGATCCTACGAGCAGTACTTC. It codes for CASSQESGRSYEQYF.

This sequence joins TRBV27 and TRBJ1-2, with D possibly TRBD1 on 6 matching bases. The ends were cut back, 3 bases at V and 1 base at J, with 9 bases in the middle. The CDR3 contains 14 residues. Germline CDR1 reads MNHEY; CDR2 reads SMNVEV (reference sequence). The CDR3 loop reads CASSLTGVNYGYTF. Here the CDR3 DNA reads TGTGCCAGCAGTTTGACAGGAGTTAACTATGGCTACACCTTC.

The V call is TRBV19, the J call TRBJ2-3, with 8 bases matching TRBD2. The CDR3 extends over 14 amino acids. Germline CDR1 and CDR2: LNHDA and SQIVND (reference sequence). V lost 10 bases, J lost 0 bases, and 6 bases stayed unmatched. CDR3 amino acids: CATRLAPSTDTQYF. The CDR3 DNA follows: TGTGCCACAAGACTAGCGCCGAGCACAGATACGCAGTATTTT.